The clone carrying this TCR beta chain is a singleton in its sample. With 0 bases removed from V and 3 bases from J, the gap between germline ends came to 11 bases. Germline CDR1 SGDLS, CDR2 YYNGEE. The CDR3 consists of 15 residues. The entry originates in a study of blood T cell repertoires in COVID-19. Across the whole study: Sites in the United States, Italy and Spain provided acute and convalescent COVID-19 samples.

Clones were sequenced by immunoSEQ multiplex PCR, and TCRdb holds only the in-frame ones, with some missing. The sample shows over 120,000 clones, approximately 88% of them seen only once. The sequence was collected from a woman in her forties or fifties with acute or convalescent COVID-19. The specimen was peripheral blood. The chain links TRBV9 to TRBJ2-3; a weak D match, TRBD1 (5 bases). Here the CDR3 DNA reads TGTGCCAGCAGCGTAGCCCCAGGGAATACAGATACGCAGTATTTT. It yields the protein CASSVAPGNTDTQYF.